The 7 T cell receptor beta chains presented below share a single source sample, sequenced in a study of shared clonotypes between healthy human individuals. Terminally differentiated effector memory CD45RA+ cells were excluded from the naive CD8 cells, which were CD45RO-negative and positively selected for CCR7. Assay used: immunoSEQ multiplex PCR; TCRdb lists only in-frame clones, some missing. Of millions of clones detected, roughly 94% appear once; the ten largest clones hold 0.85% to 1.2%. Sequences were obtained from naive CD8+ T cells sorted from blood. The source is a man between 18 and 35 years old in good health.

This rearrangement joins TRBV5-6 to TRBJ1-2; D may be TRBD1 (5 bases). The CDR3 contains 16 residues. Germline CDR1 and CDR2: SGHDT and YYEEEE. V shed 2 bases and J shed 2 bases, with 16 bases lying between them. CDR3 DNA sequence: TGTGCCAGCAGCTTCGGGGCAGAAGGGTGGAACTATGGCTACACCTTC. This gives the protein CASSFGAEGWNYGYTF.

The gene calls are TRBV5-6 and TRBJ2-3; perhaps TRBD2 as D (5 bases). V gave up 1 base and J gave up 2 bases, with 8 bases separating them. From germline, CDR1 is SGHDT and CDR2 YYEEEE. The CDR3 loop spans 14 amino acids. The CDR3 DNA reads as TGTGCCAGCAGCTTGACGGGGTTCACAGATACGCAGTATTTT. Residues: CASSLTGFTDTQYF.

V and J are TRBV10-3 and TRBJ1-2; D not certain. The V gene lost 5 bases and the J gene lost 6 bases, with 13 bases spanning the gap. CDR1 and CDR2 (germline): ENHRY, SYGVKD. CDR3 size: 13 residues. The CDR3 nucleotides are TGTGCCATCAGTATGGACGACCGGGATGGCTACACCTTC. It is translated as CAISMDDRDGYTF.

V gene TRBV28 combines with J gene TRBJ1-1; no reliable D call. The CDR3 has 13 amino acids. Trimming left V 6 bases short and J 6 bases short, with 14 bases between. CDR1 is MDHEN, CDR2 SYDVKM, per germline. CDR3 coding DNA: TGTGCCAGCAGCCCCATGGGTTCCCCTGAAGCTTTCTTT. This gives the protein CASSPMGSPEAFF.

This clone was seen only a few times. This sample includes further DNA sequences coding for the same CDR3. V and J are TRBV6-5 and TRBJ2-3; D not certain. Trimming shortened V by 0 bases and J by 2 bases, and 6 bases separated the two germline ends. This CDR3 comprises 14 residues. Per germline, CDR1 MNHEY and CDR2 SVGAGI. The CDR3 spells CASSYSGSTDTQYF. The DNA for the CDR3 is TGTGCCAGCAGTTACTCGGGGTCCACAGATACGCAGTATTTT.

J is TRBJ2-3 and V is TRBV21-1. TRBV21-1 corresponds to a pseudogene. This CDR3 spans 13 amino acids. The CDR3 sequence: CASSGGHTDTQYF. The CDR3, as DNA: TGTGCCAGCAGCGGGGGGCACACAGATACGCAGTATTTT.

This clone appeared a single time. The chain is built from TRBV25-1 and TRBJ2-5; D not certain. Germline V gene data show CDR1 as MGHDK and CDR2 as SYGVNS. This CDR3 has 11 residues. Trimming pared 5 bases from V and 4 bases from J, leaving 5 bases between. The CDR3 DNA reads as TGTGCCAGCAGTCAGATAGAGACCCAGTACTTC. As protein: CASSQIETQYF.